The 13 T cell receptor beta chains listed next were all sequenced from one sample in a study of PD-L1 blockade in urothelial cancer. The time point is: peripheral blood 6 weeks after treatment start. Profiled with immunoSEQ multiplex PCR; TCRdb holds only in-frame clones, not every one. The sample lists some 41,000 clones, around 82% occurring once. Specimen: PBMCs, collected around atezolizumab (anti-PD-L1) treatment. The source of these receptors is a man in his 60s with urothelial cancer.

The chain joins TRBV6-6 to TRBJ1-4; tentatively, D is TRBD1 (6 bases). This CDR3 contains 15 residues. With 6 bases removed from V and 2 bases from J, the gap between germline ends came to 13 bases. Germline V gene sequence: CDR1 MNHNY, CDR2 SVGAGI (reference sequence). This chain's CDR3 is CASSPTGKTNEKLFF. In nucleotides, the CDR3 is TGTGCCAGCAGCCCTACAGGGAAGACTAATGAAAAACTGTTTTTT.

The DNA of the CDR3 is TGTGCCAGCAGCACCGAGCCCACCTCGGAACTATCACCCCTCCACTTT. Amino acids: CASSTEPTSELSPLHF. This chain uses TRBV5-5 with TRBJ1-6, with unresolved D. This CDR3 spans 16 amino acids. Germline V lookup: CDR1 SGHKS, CDR2 YYEKEE (reference sequence). V dropped 4 bases and J dropped 10 bases, with 21 bases sitting between them.

The chain links TRBV28 to TRBJ1-5; a possible D gene is TRBD1 (5 bases). With 2 bases removed from V and 4 bases from J, the gap between germline ends came to 24 bases. The CDR3 length is 19 residues. Germline lookup yields CDR1 MDHEN and CDR2 SYDVKM. CDR3 DNA sequence: TGTGCCAGCAGTTTACTAATAGGGGTTGGGTCGTTCAGGAATCAGCCCCAGCATTTT. Protein: CASSLLIGVGSFRNQPQHF.

The chain couples TRBV29-1 to TRBJ2-5; 11 nucleotides align to TRBD1. V shed 6 bases and J 4 bases; nucleotides not matched to a gene: 4. This CDR3 is 13 amino acids long. Germline values: CDR1 SQVTM, CDR2 ANQGSEA. DNA of the CDR3: TGCAGCGTCGATGGGACAGGGGGAGAGACCCAGTACTTC. Residues: CSVDGTGGETQYF.

The chain employs TRBV6-6 and TRBJ1-5; 7 nucleotides agree with TRBD1. The V segment lost 4 bases and the J segment 3 bases; nucleotides outside the gene matches: 6. Germline loops: CDR1 MNHNY, CDR2 SVGAGI (reference sequence). The CDR3 runs 15 residues. DNA for the CDR3: TGTGCCAGCAGTTTTGCAGGGGGAAACAATCAGCCCCAGCATTTT. This codes for CASSFAGGNNQPQHF.

This clone was seen a few times. The genes are TRBV4-1 and TRBJ2-2, with no clear D. This CDR3 comprises 15 residues. Germline V CDR1 and CDR2: MGHRA, YSYEKL. V was trimmed by 1 base and J by 6 bases, leaving 12 bases between them. The CDR3: CASSQGGSLAGELFF. CDR3 bases: TGCGCCAGCAGCCAAGGTGGCAGTCTGGCCGGGGAGCTGTTTTTT.

The chain combines TRBV19 with TRBJ2-2; 10 positions match TRBD2. The CDR3 consists of 17 residues. Looked up from germline, CDR1 is LNHDA and CDR2 is SQIVND (reference sequence). V was clipped by 5 bases and J by 6 bases; unmatched bases: 12. The DNA of the CDR3 is TGTGCCAGTAGTCTAGGATCTTGGCTAGCGGGGGCCGGGGAGCTGTTTTTT. Its translation: CASSLGSWLAGAGELFF.

The V gene is TRBV19, the J gene TRBJ1-1; no definite D call. This CDR3 is 14 amino acids long. Deletions cut 2 bases from V and 0 bases from J, with 7 bases between. CDR1 and CDR2 from the germline V gene are LNHDA and SQIVND (reference sequence). The CDR3 nucleotides read TGTGCCAGTAGTATACGTCAGATGAACACTGAAGCTTTCTTT. Protein sequence: CASSIRQMNTEAFF. Full variable domain (missing parts from reference TRBV19 and TRBJ1-1): DGGITQSPKYLFRKEGQNVTLSCEQNLNHDAMYWYRQDPGQGLRLIYYSQIVNDFQKGDIAEGYSVSREKKESFPLTVTSAQKNPTAFYLCASSIRQMNTEAFFGQGTRLTVV.

This chain uses TRBV5-1 with TRBJ1-4; TRBD1 matches 7 bases. Germline V gene lookup returns CDR1 SGHRS and CDR2 YFSETQ. The junction had 9 bases not matched to a gene; V was cut back by 3 bases and J by 7 bases. The CDR3 runs to 15 residues. The CDR3 DNA follows: TGCGCCAGCAGCTCGCAGGGGGGCGGCGGTGAAAAACTGTTTTTT. It translates to CASSSQGGGGEKLFF.

The chain uses TRBV28 and TRBJ2-1; TRBD2 aligns across 9 bases. The germline CDR1 and CDR2 sequences are MDHEN and SYDVKM. With V trimmed by 3 bases and J by 7 bases, 7 bases remained unmatched. This CDR3 has 15 residues. CDR3 nucleotide sequence: TGTGCCAGCAGTTTGGCCGGGACTAGCAGAAATGAGCAGTTCTTC. This gives the protein CASSLAGTSRNEQFF.

The chain joins TRBV5-1 to TRBJ2-7; tentative D call: TRBD2 (5 bases). Trimming stripped 4 bases from V and 6 bases from J, with 11 bases between. The CDR3 covers 12 residues. Germline loops: CDR1 SGHRS, CDR2 YFSETQ. The CDR3 region has the DNA TGCGCCAGCAGCCCGAGAGAGGGCGAGCAGTACTTC. It yields the protein CASSPREGEQYF.

The count of this clone is one. V is TRBV6-1 and J is TRBJ2-3; no firm D call. The CDR3 consists of 13 residues. Germline assignment: CDR1 MNHNS and CDR2 SASEGT. V lost 2 bases and J lost 4, with 7 bases in between. CDR3 region: CASSESVPDTQYF. The CDR3 DNA is TGTGCCAGCAGTGAAAGCGTCCCAGATACGCAGTATTTT.

The rearrangement links TRBV12-5 to TRBJ2-7, with TRBD1 matching 9 bases. The CDR3 extends over 20 amino acids. Germline V gene lookup returns CDR1 LGHNT and CDR2 FRNRAP. J gave up 3 bases and V 4 bases, and 22 bases lay outside the gene matches. This CDR3 is CASGSAPGTGPHPSLYEQYF. The CDR3 nucleotides are TGTGCTAGTGGTTCGGCCCCCGGGACAGGGCCTCATCCCTCCCTCTACGAGCAGTACTTC.